This T cell receptor beta chain was recovered during a study of OX40 agonist ivuxolimab in advanced cancers. Background on the study: Patients received ivuxolimab, an agonistic anti-OX40 (CD134) antibody. The dose-escalation cohort had hepatocellular carcinoma, melanoma, renal cell or head and neck cancer. Study-wide results and limits: CD4+ and CD8+ T cells in blood underwent clonal expansion by week 6 at 0.1 to 3.0 mg/kg. Low normalized clonal expansion also occurred in some nonresponding patients.

Of note for this clone: Its antigen is as yet unknown.

Repertoires were generated with immunoSEQ multiplex PCR, while TCRdb's copy carries only in-frame clones and drops some. The sample records about 60,000 clones, over 85% being singletons. This CDR3 has 16 residues. With V trimmed by 1 base and J by 2 bases, 5 bases remained unmatched. Germline V gene data show CDR1 as SEHNR and CDR2 as FQNEAQ (reference sequence). This sample comprised CD4+ or CD8+ T cells sorted from blood, obtained in a trial of the OX40 agonist ivuxolimab. The rearrangement uses TRBV7-9 and TRBJ2-1; 7 bases are a match to TRBD2. The clonotype comes from an adult with an advanced solid tumor such as melanoma, head and neck, liver or kidney cancer. The CDR3, as DNA: TGTGCCAGCAGCTTAGGGGCTAGCGGACCCTACAATGAGCAGTTCTTC. Translating it yields CASSLGASGPYNEQFF.